The T cell receptor (beta chain) described here comes from a study of siplizumab effects on memory and regulatory T cells (dated by TCRdb to between 2018 and 2021). The study in broad terms: The study looked at the effect of siplizumab, an anti-CD2 antibody, on alloreactive T-cell subsets in allogeneic mixed lymphocyte reactions made from human PBMCs.

What the research found in general, with its limitations: Whether proliferating Tregs from siplizumab cultures actually had suppressive function was not functionally confirmed. Of the alloreactive CD4+ clones that could be mapped, the Treg-derived share averaged about 67% with siplizumab compared with around 25% in control reactions. Unstimulated naive T cells appeared more diverse than memory T cells, and naive cells seemed to contribute substantially to the alloresponse. Roughly 80-97% of proliferating CD4+ or CD8+ clones could not be assigned a naive or memory phenotype. Sequences below about 10^-5 frequency were poorly captured, so only a minor fraction of alloreactive clones could be mapped to unstimulated subsets. Siplizumab significantly reduced the cumulative frequency of alloreactive sequences traceable to unstimulated CD4+ memory T cells.

Details on this clone: Its antigen remains unidentified. Per-base qualities were not stored, and no clone one base away is much larger.

The CDR3 measures 12 amino acids from cysteine to phenylalanine. The DNA shown is the 36-base CDR3, in frame from base 1. As encoded in the germline V gene, CDR1 is SNHLY while CDR2 is FYNNEI. The trim is 2 bases for V and 6 bases for J, with a gap of 7 bases between the germline ends. The library relied on the immunoSEQ multiplex PCR assay. Around 9.9 x 10^4 TCR templates per sample were assayed by the deep sequencing platform. Genomic DNA extracted from sorted T cells was used for TCRbeta CDR3 sequencing. The authors' analysis ran thus. Clonal analysis of TCRbeta CDR3 data was done in the R programming language. Unstimulated samples were compared with post-reaction CFSE-low samples to define alloreactive CD4+ and CD8+ clones. Alloreactive CD4+ clones were assigned to regulatory or non-regulatory origin by matching sequences to sorted unstimulated Treg and non-Treg repertoires. In its TCRdb copy, this immuneACCESS table keeps in-frame sequences only and misses some clones. Where compared with another copy, unresolved V genes explain less than half of these, and the others have no known cause. That table gives V, J and clone size, and the DNA gave D and trimming. The table for this sample lists tens of thousands of clones; approximately 93% of them were counted only once. The ten largest clones take up roughly 0.3% of the sample.

Sorted unstimulated T cells and proliferating T cells recovered from mixed lymphocyte reactions were subjected to TCRbeta CDR3 sequencing. Fresh whole blood from ten HLA-typed healthy donors served as the source for isolating PBMCs. To map where alloreactive clones came from, unstimulated CD4+ non-regulatory T cells were FACS-sorted. The V gene is TRBV2 and the J gene is TRBJ2-5, with TRBD1 perhaps the D gene, on 5 matching bases. Sequencing was done on a sample of non-Treg CD4+ T cells sorted from blood. The cell subset or site label, read with the paper, signifies: FACS-sorted unstimulated CD4+ non-regulatory T cells. The sequence was collected from a human donor in good health. This receptor has the CDR3 CASSETGQTQYF. The sequence in DNA is TGTGCCAGCAGTGAAACAGGACAGACCCAGTACTTC.